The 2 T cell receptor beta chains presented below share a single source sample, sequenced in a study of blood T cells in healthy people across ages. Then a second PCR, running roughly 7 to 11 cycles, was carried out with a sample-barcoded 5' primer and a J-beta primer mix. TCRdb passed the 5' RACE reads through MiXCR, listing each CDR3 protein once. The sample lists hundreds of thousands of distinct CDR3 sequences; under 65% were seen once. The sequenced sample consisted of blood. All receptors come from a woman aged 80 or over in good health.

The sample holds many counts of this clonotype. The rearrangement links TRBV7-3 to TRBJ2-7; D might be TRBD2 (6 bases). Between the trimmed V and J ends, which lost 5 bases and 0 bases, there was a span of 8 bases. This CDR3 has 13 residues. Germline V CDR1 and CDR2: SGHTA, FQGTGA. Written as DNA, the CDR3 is TGTGCCAGCAGCGCGGGGCGCTCCTACGAGCAGTACTTC. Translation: CASSAGRSYEQYF.

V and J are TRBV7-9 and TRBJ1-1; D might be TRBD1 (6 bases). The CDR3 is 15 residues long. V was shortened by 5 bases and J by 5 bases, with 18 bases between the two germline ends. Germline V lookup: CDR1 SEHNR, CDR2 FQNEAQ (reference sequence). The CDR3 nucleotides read TGTGCCAGCAGCCTGGGAACAGGGATGGGAACTGAAGCTTTCTTT. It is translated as CASSLGTGMGTEAFF.